This passage covers 6 T cell receptor beta chains from one sample sequenced in a study of T cell responses to AZD1222 COVID-19 vaccine. Profiling relied on immunoSEQ multiplex PCR, and the TCRdb table lists in-frame clones only, not all of them. The sample holds tens of thousands of clones, roughly nine tenths seen once. Here the sequenced sample was peripheral blood, taken on day 0 of AZD1222 vaccination. These TCRs come from an adult in good health.

This chain connects TRBV9 to TRBJ2-1; TRBD1 aligns across 7 bases. J lost 3 bases, V lost 4 bases, and 4 bases had no gene match. The CDR3 runs 14 residues. Germline V gene sequence: CDR1 SGDLS, CDR2 YYNGEE. CDR3: CASSFGQVYNEQFF. The CDR3 DNA reads as TGTGCCAGCAGCTTCGGACAGGTCTACAATGAGCAGTTCTTC.

The V gene is TRBV6-5, the J gene TRBJ2-7; D might be TRBD1 or TRBD2, each matching 5 bases. The CDR3 spans 15 residues. The V end lost 4 bases, the J end lost 3 bases, and 16 bases lay between the germline ends. Germline CDR1 and CDR2: MNHEY and SVGAGI. As DNA, the CDR3 is TGTGCCAGCAGTTTCTCAGGGACGGCCAACTACGAGCAGTACTTC. It is translated as CASSFSGTANYEQYF.

This clone was picked up a small number of times. This chain links TRBV7-9 with TRBJ1-5; no reliable D call. Per the germline V gene, CDR1 is SEHNR and CDR2 is FQNEAQ (reference sequence). The V and J ends lost 1 base and 4 bases respectively, with 5 bases between them. The CDR3 loop spans 13 amino acids. DNA of the CDR3: TGTGCCAGCAGCTTAGATGGAAATCAGCCCCAGCATTTT. This sequence encodes CASSLDGNQPQHF.

The chain couples TRBV14 to TRBJ2-3; 10 bases are a match to TRBD1. CDR1 SGHDN and CDR2 FVKESK come from the germline V gene. The CDR3 loop spans 17 amino acids. Trimming at V came to 0 bases and at J to 4 bases, leaving 7 bases not matched to a gene. In DNA, the CDR3 is TGTGCCAGCAGCCAAGATTGGACAGGGGGATTCGCAGATACGCAGTATTTT. It specifies CASSQDWTGGFADTQYF.

The chain couples TRBV28 to TRBJ2-3; 8 nucleotides agree with TRBD2. Trimming removed 5 bases from V and 4 bases from J; junction bases left unmatched: 2. This CDR3 has 13 amino acids. Germline CDR1 reads MDHEN; CDR2 reads SYDVKM. The CDR3 region is CASSPGGADTQYF. The CDR3 DNA reads as TGTGCCAGCAGTCCGGGAGGGGCAGATACGCAGTATTTT. Full variable domain (missing parts from reference TRBV28 and TRBJ2-3): DVKVTQSSRYLVKRTGEKVFLECVQDMDHENMFWYRQDPGLGLRLIYFSYDVKMKEKGDIPEGYSVSREKKERFSLILESASTNQTSMYLCASSPGGADTQYFGPGTRLTVL.

The chain recombines TRBV6-5 with TRBJ2-3; the D gene is possibly TRBD1 (6 bases). Germline lookup yields CDR1 MNHEY and CDR2 SVGAGI. The ends were cut back, 7 bases at V and 2 bases at J, with 10 bases in the middle. The CDR3 is made up of 13 amino acids. Here the CDR3 reads CASNRDPTDTQYF. The CDR3 bases are TGTGCCAGCAACAGGGATCCCACAGATACGCAGTATTTT.